One sample yielded the 16 T cell receptor beta chains listed below, sequenced in a study of blood T cell repertoires in COVID-19. The assay was immunoSEQ multiplex PCR, and TCRdb's table has in-frame clones only and misses some. The sample comprises some 100,000 clones, roughly 80% of which are singletons, and 10% rests with the top ten. The specimen was peripheral blood. The source of these receptors is a human donor in a cohort sampled during active COVID-19.

The V call is TRBV19, the J call TRBJ1-2, with 9 bases that match TRBD1. The CDR3 covers 14 residues. After removal of 10 bases from V and 4 bases from J, the junction contained 10 bases not matched to a gene. Germline values: CDR1 LNHDA, CDR2 SQIVND (reference sequence). The CDR3: CATNYRGRGYGYTF. In DNA form, the CDR3 reads TGTGCCACAAACTACAGGGGGCGAGGCTATGGCTACACCTTC.

The CDR3 DNA reads as TGTGCCAGCAGGAAAGCGGGGGGAGGCACCGGGGAGCTGTTTTTT. It is translated as CASRKAGGGTGELFF. The genes are TRBV6-5 and TRBJ2-2, with 9 bases identical to TRBD2. Trimming removed 6 bases from V and 4 bases from J; junction bases left unmatched: 6. Germline V gene data show CDR1 as MNHEY and CDR2 as SVGAGI. There are 15 residues in the CDR3.

A few counts support this clone. The chain has TRBV9 and TRBJ1-1; no clear D gene. Trimming removed 0 bases from V and 2 bases from J, with 11 bases in between. The CDR3 runs to 15 residues. Germline lookup yields CDR1 SGDLS and CDR2 YYNGEE. Here the CDR3 DNA reads TGTGCCAGCAGCGTAGGGGAGCTTTATAACACTGAAGCTTTCTTT. Its protein is CASSVGELYNTEAFF.

Worth noting for this clone: The junction differs from germline at one of its ends, possibly a read error. V and J are TRBV20-1 and TRBJ2-7; D is unresolved. The CDR3 consists of 11 residues. Germline loops: CDR1 DFQATT, CDR2 SNEGSKA (reference sequence). Here the CDR3 reads CSAGETYQQYF. For the CDR3, the DNA is TGCAGTGCTGGAGAAACTTACCAGCAGTACTTC.

This chain joins TRBV28 and TRBJ1-1; tentative D call: TRBD1 (6 bases). Trimming cost V 5 bases and J 0 bases, with 13 bases left between them. The CDR3 is 15 residues long. Per germline, CDR1 MDHEN and CDR2 SYDVKM. CDR3 sequence reads: CASSSWTDMNTEAFF. The CDR3 nucleotides are TGTGCCAGCAGTAGTTGGACAGACATGAACACTGAAGCTTTCTTT.

This clone showed up many times. The chain carries TRBV10-1 and TRBJ1-3; TRBD1 might be the D (5 bases). Germline-derived CDR1 and CDR2 are WNHNN and SYGVQD (reference sequence). The CDR3 has 16 residues. V was cut by 3 bases and J by 0 bases, with 12 bases left in between. Written as DNA, the CDR3 is TGCGCCAGCAGTGATGAGACAGCCTGCTCTGGAAACACCATATATTTT. Translation gives CASSDETACSGNTIYF.

This clone was recorded a few times. CDR3 protein: CASSRLQGASEQYF. The CDR3 DNA is TGTGCCAGCTCACGCCTCCAGGGGGCAAGTGAGCAGTACTTC. The chain carries TRBV18 and TRBJ2-7; 8 bases are a match to TRBD1. The length of the CDR3 is 14 residues. With V trimmed by 4 bases and J by 7 bases, 9 bases remained unmatched. CDR1 and CDR2 from the germline V gene are KGHSH and LQKENI.

The genes are TRBV19 and TRBJ1-1; 9 bases match TRBD1. The junction had 7 bases not matched to a gene; V was cut back by 6 bases and J by 8 bases. The germline gives CDR1 LNHDA, CDR2 SQIVND (reference sequence). This CDR3 has 13 residues. The DNA of the CDR3 is TGTGCCAGTAGGAGAGCCGGGACAGGGGAAGCTTTCTTT. Translated, it gives CASRRAGTGEAFF.

A few counts support this clone. The chain links TRBV6-5 to TRBJ2-7; 12 bases match TRBD2. Germline V lookup: CDR1 MNHEY, CDR2 SVGAGI. The junction had 4 bases not matched to a gene; V was cut back by 4 bases and J by 0 bases. There are 16 residues in the CDR3. The DNA of the CDR3 is TGTGCCAGCAGTTCCACGACTAGCGGGGGCTCCTACGAGCAGTACTTC. Translation gives CASSSTTSGGSYEQYF.

This sequence joins TRBV9 and TRBJ1-5; 7 bases align to TRBD1. Germline CDR1 reads SGDLS; CDR2 reads YYNGEE. Unmatched junction bases numbered 4, after V lost 3 bases and J lost 1 base. The CDR3 consists of 15 residues. Written as DNA, the CDR3 is TGTGCCAGCAGCGGAACAGGGGCGAGCAATCAGCCCCAGCATTTT. Protein sequence: CASSGTGASNQPQHF.

This clone showed up just once. The V gene is TRBV5-1, the J gene TRBJ1-2, with D maybe TRBD1 (6 bases). This CDR3 has 14 residues. Trimming pared 7 bases from V and 4 bases from J, leaving 17 bases between. Germline CDR1 reads SGHRS; CDR2 reads YFSETQ. The CDR3 is CASAQDRASYGYTF. The CDR3 region has the DNA TGCGCCAGCGCCCAGGACAGAGCCTCCTATGGCTACACCTTC. The whole variable domain, filled in from reference TRBV5-1 and TRBJ1-2, reads KAGVTQTPRYLIKTRGQQVTLSCSPISGHRSVSWYQQTPGQGLQFLFEYFSETQRNKGNFPGRFSGRQFSNSRSEMNVSTLELGDSALYLCASAQDRASYGYTFGSGTRLTVV.

V is TRBV24-1 and J is TRBJ2-3; D uncertain. Per germline, CDR1 KGHDR and CDR2 SFDVKD. This CDR3 contains 13 residues. The V end lost 6 bases, the J end lost 2 bases, and 8 bases lay between the germline ends. The CDR3 DNA sequence: TGTGCCACCAGTTACAGCAACACAGATACGCAGTATTTT. As protein: CATSYSNTDTQYF.

The rearrangement links TRBV4-1 to TRBJ2-1; 15 nucleotides agree with TRBD2. With V trimmed by 5 bases and J by 8 bases, 7 bases remained unmatched. From germline, CDR1 is MGHRA and CDR2 YSYEKL. The CDR3 covers 16 residues. The CDR3 coding sequence is TGCGCCAGCAGCAGGCCCGGGACTAGCGGGAGGTATGAGCAGTTCTTC. This encodes CASSRPGTSGRYEQFF.

This clone has more than one count but fewer than ten. This chain's CDR3 is CAWSVTRGTQETQYF. The CDR3 bases are TGTGCCTGGAGTGTAACTCGGGGGACCCAAGAGACCCAGTACTTC. V usage is TRBV30 and J usage is TRBJ2-5; weak D call: TRBD2 (6 bases). The CDR3 consists of 15 residues. V lost 0 bases, J lost 1 base, and 12 bases lay in between. The germline V gene encodes CDR1 GTSNPN and CDR2 SVGIG (reference sequence).

The V gene is TRBV9, the J gene TRBJ2-5; the D gene is possibly TRBD1 (5 bases). The V and J ends lost 2 bases and 3 bases respectively, with 14 bases between them. The CDR3 contains 15 residues. CDR1 and CDR2 from the germline V gene are SGDLS and YYNGEE. The CDR3 sequence is CASSVSPTEKETQYF. CDR3 coding DNA: TGTGCCAGCAGCGTCTCTCCGACAGAAAAAGAGACCCAGTACTTC.

The J gene is TRBJ2-6, the V gene TRBV2; perhaps TRBD2 as D (6 bases). Trimming took off 8 bases at V and 0 bases at J, with 14 bases between the two ends. CDR1 and CDR2 from the germline V gene are SNHLY and FYNNEI. The CDR3 covers 16 residues. CDR3 loop: CASAVSGSSGANVLTF. CDR3 coding DNA: TGTGCCAGCGCTGTTAGCGGCTCCTCTGGGGCCAACGTCCTGACTTTC.